The source of this T cell receptor (beta chain) is a study of blood T cells in healthy people across ages (dated by TCRdb to about 2015). Regarding the complete study: In model experiments, roughly one uniquely barcoded TCR beta cDNA molecule per two T cells was captured by template switching. Using deep sequencing normalized with unique cDNA molecular identifiers, the study measured how TCR beta repertoire diversity changes with age. Four age groups were formed from the donors: young (average about 16 years), middle-aged (approximately 40), aged (around 62) and long-lived (around 80). The study analyzed two additional independent replicas of 1 million unique cDNA reads from the same blood draw for two donors, one aged 18 to 29 and one aged 80 or older. Points the paper makes about the study in general: Compared with the aged group, the long-lived group had more naive CD4+ T cells, fewer expanded clones and increased TCR diversity, suggesting age selection. As age increased, observed TCR beta diversity per million T cells dropped in a roughly linear way, and a significant reduction was already evident by age 40. Estimates of total diversity based on one million sequenced T cells were considered lower bounds and underestimates. A strong correlation was found between observed TCR beta diversity and the percentage of naive T cells measured by flow cytometry. Because donor CMV infection status was unknown, age-related changes in expanded clonotypes were potentially confounded. Bulk unsorted PBMC profiling prevented conclusive comparison of naive and antigen-experienced compartments.

The approximately 41 donors, aged about 6 to 90 years, were systemically healthy Caucasian individuals from Russia. Ten milliliters of peripheral blood were drawn from each donor into EDTA-treated Vacutainer tubes. Ficoll-Paque density-gradient centrifugation was used to isolate PBMCs, with at least 6.5 million per sample. Trizol reagent was used to extract total RNA from the PBMCs, yielding at least 6 micrograms per sample. For every donor, flow cytometry on a PBMC aliquot measured the percentage of naive CD45RAhigh/CD27high T cells. Preparation of the library involved 5' RACE. Sequencing instrument: Illumina HiSeq 2500. The second PCR ran for roughly 7 to 11 cycles and used a J-beta primer mix along with a sample-barcoded 5' primer. A unique molecular identifier was introduced onto each TCR beta cDNA molecule by a template-switch 5' adaptor carrying 12 random nucleotides. Each sample yielded at least 2.5 million CDR3-containing paired-end reads. First-strand cDNA was synthesized from all RNA with the Mint cDNA synthesis kit, primed by a TRBC-specific oligonucleotide. Following uracil-DNA glycosylase treatment, all cDNA underwent a first 18-cycle PCR with the universal primers M1SS and BC2_uni_R. On the study's bioinformatics: Normalization of each sample was performed by random selection of 1 million high-quality reads, each carrying a distinct molecular identifier. Instead of being binned into consensus sequences, reads with shared molecular identifiers were discarded. MiTCR, set to a Q25 quality threshold and the strictest error-elimination algorithm, was used for CDR3 identification, clonotype clustering and error correction. A nonparametric unseen species model with Euler transformation was used to estimate a lower bound on total TCR beta diversity. TCRdb trimmed public reads at Q25 via fastp, called clones via MiXCR and kept in-frame beta chains. One record per CDR3 amino acid sequence lists the most common genes and DNA. Here the V and J calls rest on TCRdb's processing, not on the authors' analysis. This sample comprises over 750,000 distinct CDR3 sequences, 20% to 30% of them detected only once. More than 7.5% of the sample goes to the ten largest clones.

Concerning this clonotype: The clone's antigen remains unknown. Per-base qualities were not stored, and no clone one base away is much larger.

This sample also belongs to another study, concerning T cells of mothers and their children. The second study reports: Nine systemically healthy Caucasian individuals served as donors, namely three mothers together with their six children. cDNA synthesis used all of the extracted RNA, with roughly 1.5 ug of RNA in each 15 ul reaction. Sample barcodes and 2-4 random nucleotides were added via the M1S primer in the second PCR. Over 8.5 million TCR beta CDR3 reads were obtained for each mother, and 3 million to 3.5 million reads were obtained for each child. In both related and unrelated pairs, thymic selection shapes the output of TCR recombination in a similar way, with inherited differences having only a minor effect. Normalized repertoire overlap was always found to be slightly, but never significantly, higher in related mother-child pairs than in unrelated mother-child pairs. Persistent microchimeric T cell clones were not detected, at a sensitivity of around 95 clones per million clonotypes. To look for features that set related mother-child pairs apart from unrelated individuals, the researchers ran deep NGS to compare the TCR beta repertoires of mothers and children. Mothers averaged about 37 +/- 4 years of age and children averaged around 10 +/- 4 years. After adapter ligation was performed with NEBNext reagents, the libraries were sequenced on an Illumina HiSeq 2000 with 100+100 nt paired-end reads. To avoid cross-contamination, the mother libraries and the child libraries were prepared a month apart and sequenced in separate runs. Between roughly 500,000 and 2,000,000 distinct TCR beta clonotypes were identified per donor. Naive TCR beta clonotypes were estimated from low-frequency clonotypes matched to each donor's FACS-determined naive share, without sorting.

The material sequenced was blood. This receptor was identified in a boy between 10 and 17 years old in good health.

The CDR3: CASSGRLQGYEQYF. The base sequence is TGTGCCAGCAGTGGACGCTTACAGGGTTACGAGCAGTACTTC. Recombination joined TRBV6-1 with TRBJ2-7; perhaps TRBD1 is the D gene, with 6 bases matching. Including cysteine and phenylalanine, the CDR3 has 14 amino acids. Only the CDR3 part of the read is kept: 42 bases, read in frame from the first base. The germline V gene encodes CDR1 MNHNS and CDR2 SASEGT. Cut back by 4 bases and 4 bases, the V and J ends lie 14 bases apart.